The source of this T cell receptor (beta chain) is a study of neoadjuvant nivolumab and ipilimumab in lung cancer. Findings and caveats of the study: Resected-tumor TCR richness correlated positively with pretherapy blood richness.

Concerning this clone itself: Its cognate antigen is unknown.

V lost 1 base to trimming and J lost 6 bases, with 8 bases between them. CDR3 length: 13 residues. Germline V gives CDR1 SGHTA, CDR2 FQGTGA. Profiling relied on immunoSEQ multiplex PCR, and the TCRdb table lists in-frame clones only, not all of them. The sample has over 25,000 clones; about 70% are singletons. The clonotype was recovered from an adult with non-small cell lung cancer. Sequenced here: tumor tissue, sampled after neoadjuvant nivolumab, alone or with ipilimumab, at or shortly before surgery. The chain recombines TRBV7-3 with TRBJ2-3, with unresolved D. The chain's CDR3 is CASSLNLGDTQYF. The CDR3 nucleotides read TGTGCCAGCAGCTTAAATTTGGGGGATACGCAGTATTTT. Together with reference TRBV7-3 and TRBJ2-3, the CDR3 gives the full variable domain: GAGVSQTPSNKVTEKGKYVELRCDPISGHTALYWYRQSLGQGPEFLIYFQGTGAADDSGLPNDRFFAVRPEGSVSTLKIQRTERGDSAVYLCASSLNLGDTQYFGPGTRLTVL.